Each of the 21 T cell receptor beta chains below was sequenced from the same sample in a study of shared clonotypes between healthy human individuals. The repertoire was sequenced with immunoSEQ multiplex PCR; TCRdb's copy has only in-frame clones and lacks some. The data show roughly 2.5 million clones, around 90% seen once. The specimen was naive CD4+ T cells sorted from blood. Specified subset: CD45RA+ positively selected. These receptors all stem from a man between 18 and 29 years old in good health.

The J gene is TRBJ2-7, the V gene TRBV21-1. TRBV21-1 is flagged as a pseudogene. This CDR3 comprises 17 residues. In DNA form, the CDR3 reads TGTGCCAGCAGCAAAAAAGGGCTGGGCCAACCAAGATCCGAGCAGTACTTC. It translates to CASSKKGLGQPRSEQYF.

The genes are TRBV6-4 and TRBJ2-7; D uncertain. There are 10 residues in the CDR3. The germline gives CDR1 MRHNA, CDR2 SNTAGT. Trimming shortened V by 8 bases and J by 3 bases, and 5 bases separated the two germline ends. CDR3 loop: CASLDYEQYF. The DNA for the CDR3 is TGTGCCAGCCTGGACTACGAGCAGTACTTC.

In DNA form, the CDR3 reads TGTGCCAGCAAAGGAGAGCTCAATCAGCCCCAGCATTTT. Translation gives CASKGELNQPQHF. This chain links TRBV28 with TRBJ1-5; D is unresolved. The CDR3 length is 13 residues. The germline V gene encodes CDR1 MDHEN and CDR2 SYDVKM. V shed 7 bases and J shed 3 bases, with 10 bases lying between them.

The V gene is TRBV6-6, the J gene TRBJ1-1; D uncertain. This CDR3 spans 13 amino acids. Trimming took off 6 bases at V and 5 bases at J, with 13 bases between the two ends. The germline CDR1 and CDR2 sequences are MNHNY and SVGAGI (reference sequence). CDR3 bases: TGTGCCAGCAGAGTGGGTTCGGGGACTGAAGCTTTCTTT. It translates to CASRVGSGTEAFF.

The CDR3 loop is CAISDMWDSGNTIYF. The CDR3 nucleotides are TGTGCCATCAGTGATATGTGGGACAGTGGAAACACCATATATTTT. J is TRBJ1-3 and V is TRBV10-3; 7 positions agree with TRBD1. The CDR3 has 15 amino acids. Germline V gene sequence: CDR1 ENHRY, CDR2 SYGVKD. V dropped 3 bases and J dropped 3; count of bases not matched to a gene: 5.

The rearrangement joins TRBV6-4 to TRBJ2-1, with D maybe TRBD2 (5 bases). The CDR3 spans 13 residues. V was clipped by 3 bases and J by 5 bases, with 8 bases between them. Germline CDR1 and CDR2: MRHNA and SNTAGT. CDR3: CASSEAEDNEQFF. The CDR3 nucleotides are TGTGCCAGCAGTGAGGCGGAGGACAATGAGCAGTTCTTC.

The table lists this clone with a count of one. V and J are TRBV28 and TRBJ1-2, with D possibly matching TRBD1 (5 bases). Trimming shortened V by 5 bases and J by 0 bases, and 13 bases separated the two germline ends. Germline loops: CDR1 MDHEN, CDR2 SYDVKM. The CDR3 totals 15 residues. CDR3 in DNA: TGTGCCAGCAGTCCGGGGAGGGGAGCTAACTATGGCTACACCTTC. Translation: CASSPGRGANYGYTF.

The chain joins TRBV5-3 to TRBJ1-1; the D is unclear. TRBV5-3 is given ORF status, its function remaining uncertain. Trimming took 9 bases from V and 6 from J, leaving 3 bases between them. The CDR3 is 8 amino acids. CDR3 in amino acids: CATSEAFF. Written as DNA, the CDR3 is TGTGCCACCTCTGAAGCTTTCTTT.

Turning to this clone: This CDR3 is also generated by other DNA sequences in the sample. The genes are TRBV7-9 and TRBJ2-7; 8 bases align to TRBD2. The junction had 4 bases not matched to a gene; V was cut back by 1 base and J by 2 bases. The CDR3 extends over 15 amino acids. The germline V gene has CDR1 SEHNR and CDR2 FQNEAQ (reference sequence). The CDR3 spells CASSLEAGGPYEQYF. The CDR3 coding sequence is TGTGCCAGCAGCTTAGAGGCGGGAGGACCCTACGAGCAGTACTTC.

This rearrangement joins TRBV5-1 to TRBJ2-5; no firm D call. This CDR3 spans 14 amino acids. Per germline, CDR1 SGHRS and CDR2 YFSETQ. Between the trimmed V and J ends, which lost 4 bases and 2 bases, there was a span of 12 bases. Written as DNA, the CDR3 is TGCGCCAGCAGCATAGACACGGGTCAAGAGACCCAGTACTTC. Translated: CASSIDTGQETQYF. The whole variable domain, remainder taken from reference TRBV5-1 and TRBJ2-5, is KAGVTQTPRYLIKTRGQQVTLSCSPISGHRSVSWYQQTPGQGLQFLFEYFSETQRNKGNFPGRFSGRQFSNSRSEMNVSTLELGDSALYLCASSIDTGQETQYFGPGTRLLVL.

V usage is TRBV4-3 and J usage is TRBJ1-3; no definite D call. CDR1 is LGHNA, CDR2 YSLEER, per germline. The CDR3 sequence is 15 residues long. Trimming took 2 bases from V and 3 from J, leaving 11 bases between them. CDR3 nucleotide sequence: TGCGCCAGCAGCCAAAATGCCAACTTTGGAAACACCATATATTTT. Its translation: CASSQNANFGNTIYF.

This chain joins TRBV11-2 and TRBJ2-7, with 12 bases aligning to TRBD2. J gave up 3 bases and V 4 bases, and 4 bases lay outside the gene matches. Germline CDR1 SGHAT, CDR2 FQNNGV. CDR3 length equals 15 residues. In DNA form, the CDR3 reads TGTGCCAGCAGCTCCACGACTAGCGGGAGCTACGAGCAGTACTTC. Its protein product is CASSSTTSGSYEQYF.

A few counts support this clone. This chain joins TRBV6-6 and TRBJ1-6; maybe TRBD1 (5 bases). V shed 4 bases and J shed 7 bases, with 11 bases lying between them. Germline V gene sequence: CDR1 MNHNY, CDR2 SVGAGI (reference sequence). The CDR3 totals 14 residues. The CDR3, as DNA: TGTGCCAGCAGTTCCCCGGGGCCCAATTCACCCCTCCACTTT. Encoded protein: CASSSPGPNSPLHF.

This rearrangement joins TRBV5-1 to TRBJ2-5; 7 bases are a match to TRBD2. CDR1 and CDR2 from the germline V gene are SGHRS and YFSETQ. V was clipped by 6 bases and J by 5 bases; unmatched bases: 10. This CDR3 is 14 amino acids long. In nucleotides, the CDR3 is TGCGCCAGCACCCTGGGAGGGGTCGGGGAGACCCAGTACTTC. Translated, it gives CASTLGGVGETQYF.

The gene calls are TRBV2 and TRBJ2-4; perhaps D is TRBD1 or TRBD2 (5 bases each). Trimming pared 6 bases from V and 6 bases from J, leaving 12 bases between. The CDR3 is 13 residues long. Germline V gene data show CDR1 as SNHLY and CDR2 as FYNNEI. The CDR3 nucleotides read TGTGCCAGCAGGGAGGACACCGTAAACATTCAGTACTTC. It codes for CASREDTVNIQYF.

The V and J genes are TRBV6-5 and TRBJ2-1, with TRBD2 identical over 8 bases. The V gene's germline CDR1 is MNHEY and CDR2 SVGAGI. The CDR3 contains 14 residues. The V segment lost 8 bases and the J segment 2 bases; nucleotides outside the gene matches: 5. The CDR3 sequence is CASRRGGTYNEQFF. In DNA, the CDR3 is TGTGCCAGCCGTCGGGGGGGCACCTACAATGAGCAGTTCTTC.

This rearrangement joins TRBV27 to TRBJ2-5, with 9 positions matching TRBD2. The V gene end was trimmed by 4 bases and the J gene end by 2 bases; junction bases not matched to a gene: 8. CDR3 length: 16 residues. Per germline, CDR1 MNHEY and CDR2 SMNVEV (reference sequence). In DNA, the CDR3 is TGTGCCAGCAGTTCCCCTCATCTAGCGGGACAAGAGACCCAGTACTTC. Its protein is CASSSPHLAGQETQYF.

About this clone itself: This sample includes further DNA sequences coding for the same CDR3. The chain has TRBV10-3 and TRBJ2-3, with 8 bases that match TRBD1. The germline CDR1 and CDR2 sequences are ENHRY and SYGVKD. The CDR3 covers 15 residues. V lost 0 bases and J lost 3; bases outside the gene matches: 2. The chain's CDR3 is CAISESQGGTDTQYF. CDR3 DNA sequence: TGTGCCATCAGTGAGTCACAGGGGGGTACAGATACGCAGTATTTT.

About this clone itself: In the same sample, other DNA sequences code for this CDR3. V is TRBV30 and J is TRBJ2-7, with D unresolved. Germline CDR1 and CDR2: GTSNPN and SVGIG (reference sequence). CDR3 length: 11 amino acids. Trimming pared 1 base from V and 4 bases from J, leaving 5 bases between. The CDR3 reads CAWSGQYEQYF. The CDR3 nucleotides are TGTGCCTGGAGTGGGCAGTACGAGCAGTACTTC.

This chain uses TRBV5-4 with TRBJ2-3; 12 positions match TRBD1. Germline lookup yields CDR1 SGHNT and CDR2 YYREEE (reference sequence). V was pared by 3 bases and J by 2 bases, with 4 bases of the junction left unmatched. The CDR3 consists of 16 residues. As DNA, the CDR3 is TGTGCCAGCAGCTCCGGGACAGGGGGCGTCACAGATACGCAGTATTTT. It is translated as CASSSGTGGVTDTQYF.

The J gene is TRBJ2-1, the V gene TRBV6-1; D possibly uses TRBD1 or TRBD2 (5 bases each). The CDR3 consists of 14 residues. CDR1 is MNHNS and CDR2 is SASEGT in the germline V gene. Trimming removed 7 bases from V and 7 bases from J, with 17 bases in between. CDR3 sequence reads: CASKSSEGRNEQFF. The CDR3 DNA sequence: TGTGCCAGCAAGTCATCAGAGGGGCGGAATGAGCAGTTCTTC.